These T cell receptor beta chains were read from a single sample in a study of shared clonotypes between healthy human individuals. Measured with immunoSEQ multiplex PCR; TCRdb has only the in-frame clones, and not every one. The sample includes roughly 300,000 clones, 73% of them seen just once. Material: memory CD4+ T cells sorted from blood. The receptors were sampled from a man aged 25 to 40 in good health. Both conserved end residues are part of each CDR3. Fields, in order: D gene, J gene, clone size, V gene, CDR3 DNA, CDR3 protein. The D gene is left open where the match is weak. Only part of the rows carry a size: once, few, many, or a class if the clone is expanded.

D: .
J: TRBJ1-2
size: .
V: TRBV10-3
DNA: TGTGCCATCACTACCGGGACCGACTACACCTTC
CDR3: CAITTGTDYTF

D: .
J: TRBJ2-3
size: .
V: TRBV5-4
DNA: TGTGCCAGCAGCCTAGGGGGGGGGAACACAGATACGCAGTATTTT
CDR3: CASSLGGGNTDTQYF

D: .
J: TRBJ2-2
size: .
V: TRBV11-2
DNA: TGTGCCAGCAGCTTAGGGGGTTGGGGACTGAACACCGGGGAGCTGTTTTTT
CDR3: CASSLGGWGLNTGELFF

D: .
J: TRBJ2-7
size: once
V: TRBV5-6
DNA: TGTGCCAGCAGCTCCAATTACGAGCAGTACTTC
CDR3: CASSSNYEQYF

D: .
J: TRBJ1-5
size: .
V: TRBV19
DNA: TGTGCCAGTAGTGTGGGGCCCAGCAATCAGCCCCAGCATTTT
CDR3: CASSVGPSNQPQHF

D: TRBD1
J: TRBJ1-5
size: .
V: TRBV27
DNA: TGTGCCAGCAGTATCCAGGGGGCAGGCAATCAGCCCCAGCATTTT
CDR3: CASSIQGAGNQPQHF

D: .
J: TRBJ1-2
size: .
V: TRBV2
DNA: TGTGCCAGCAGAAAGAGCCTCGAAGGTCCCTATGGCTACACCTTC
CDR3: CASRKSLEGPYGYTF

D: TRBD2
J: TRBJ2-7
size: many
V: TRBV18
DNA: TGTGCCAGCTCACCCGTGCGGGAGGGCCGCGGTTACGAGCAGTACTTC
CDR3: CASSPVREGRGYEQYF

D: TRBD2
J: TRBJ2-7
size: .
V: TRBV18
DNA: TGTGCCAGCTCACCAAGCGGGGTTTACTACGAGCAGTACTTC
CDR3: CASSPSGVYYEQYF

D: .
J: TRBJ2-7
size: .
V: TRBV2
DNA: TGTGCCAGCCTCCGGGACCCTACCTACGAGCAGTACTTC
CDR3: CASLRDPTYEQYF

D: .
J: TRBJ2-7
size: .
V: TRBV7-2
DNA: TGTGCCAGCAGCTTAACTGGGACAAACTACGAGCAGTACTTC
CDR3: CASSLTGTNYEQYF

D: .
J: TRBJ1-6
size: .
V: TRBV2
DNA: TGTGCCAGCAGTCTTACAGGGAATTCACCCCTCCACTTT
CDR3: CASSLTGNSPLHF

D: TRBD1
J: TRBJ1-2
size: few
V: TRBV9
DNA: TGTGCCAGCAGCGTCACTACCGGGACAGGGAGGAACTATGGCTACACCTTC
CDR3: CASSVTTGTGRNYGYTF

D: .
J: TRBJ1-3
size: .
V: TRBV5-6
DNA: TGTGCCAGCAGCTTGGAGGGGGGTTCTGGAAACACCATATATTTT
CDR3: CASSLEGGSGNTIYF

D: .
J: TRBJ2-3
size: .
V: TRBV2
DNA: TGTGGGGGGGACACCAACACAGATACGCAGTATTTT
CDR3: CGGDTNTDTQYF

D: TRBD1
J: TRBJ1-5
size: .
V: TRBV25-1
DNA: TGTGCCAGCAGTACAGACAGGGAGCCTAATCAGCCCCAGCATTTT
CDR3: CASSTDREPNQPQHF

D: TRBD1
J: TRBJ2-7
size: .
V: TRBV28
DNA: TGTGCCAGCAGTTTTCCAGGGGGCTTAGGGTTTGGTCTCTCCGAGCAGTACTTC
CDR3: CASSFPGGLGFGLSEQYF

D: .
J: TRBJ1-5
size: .
V: TRBV11-2
DNA: TGTGCCAGCAGCTTAGACCCTAGCCGGCCCCAGCATTTT
CDR3: CASSLDPSRPQHF

D: TRBD2
J: TRBJ2-1
size: .
V: TRBV4-1
DNA: TGCGCCAGCAGCCAAGATCGGTCAGCGGGACGTGTCGGTGAGCAGTTCTTC
CDR3: CASSQDRSAGRVGEQFF

D: TRBD1
J: TRBJ2-5
size: .
V: TRBV6-6
DNA: TGTGCCAGCAGCCGACCACAGGGGGCCTGGGAGACCCAGTACTTC
CDR3: CASSRPQGAWETQYF

D: TRBD2
J: TRBJ2-3
size: .
V: TRBV12-5
DNA: TGTGCTAGTGGTCTTGGACTAGCGGGCCCAGATACGCAGTATTTT
CDR3: CASGLGLAGPDTQYF

D: .
J: TRBJ2-1
size: .
V: TRBV7-2
DNA: TGTGCCAGCAGCGAAAATTACAATGAGCAGTTCTTC
CDR3: CASSENYNEQFF

D: .
J: TRBJ1-5
size: .
V: TRBV5-1
DNA: TGCGCCAGCACTCTGGGGACGGGTAGCAATCAGCCCCAGCATTTT
CDR3: CASTLGTGSNQPQHF

D: TRBD1
J: TRBJ1-3
size: .
V: TRBV25-1
DNA: TGTGCCAGCAGTGAACAGGACAGGACCTCTGGAAACACCATATATTTT
CDR3: CASSEQDRTSGNTIYF

D: .
J: TRBJ2-7
size: once
V: TRBV2
DNA: TGTGCCAGCAGTGAGAGTCCGGGCGGAACCTCCTACGAGCAGTACTTC
CDR3: CASSESPGGTSYEQYF

D: TRBD2
J: TRBJ2-7
size: .
V: TRBV5-4
DNA: TGTGCCAGCAGCAGTCGGACTAGCGGATCCTACGAGCAGTACTTC
CDR3: CASSSRTSGSYEQYF

D: .
J: TRBJ1-2
size: .
V: TRBV19
DNA: TGTGCCAGTAGTTCGAGGGGAATCTATGGCTACACCTTC
CDR3: CASSSRGIYGYTF

D: .
J: TRBJ2-7
size: .
V: TRBV5-1
DNA: TGCGCCAGCAGCTTGGAGGGGGTATACGAGCAGTACTTC
CDR3: CASSLEGVYEQYF